This T cell receptor (beta chain) was retrieved from a study of T-cell memory formation after mild COVID-19. Study background: In these data, TCR clusters were largely donor specific.

Amplification by 5'RACE using constant-segment primers produced TCR alpha and TCR beta cDNA libraries that carried sample barcodes and UMIs. TCRdb re-derived calls from the 5' RACE reads in MiXCR, one entry per CDR3 protein. The table includes 300,000 to 400,000 distinct CDR3 sequences, about a sixth detected once. Trimming took 4 bases from V and 7 from J, leaving 12 bases between them. Per the germline V gene, CDR1 is SGHDT and CDR2 is YYEEEE. The CDR3 is 13 amino acids. Whole-study findings and limits: The study found balanced CD4/CD8 in clones contracting day 15 to 85 and a CD4+ lean in later expanders. Clonal second-wave expansions that peaked on day 37 had unconfirmed SARS-CoV-2 specificity.

Comment on this clonotype: Its antigen is not identified.

The rearrangement uses TRBV5-6 and TRBJ2-4; D unresolved. The receptor was isolated from a man between 18 and 35 years old who had mild COVID-19 (a few samples of this study predate the infection). Cell type and time point are not known. Sequenced: PBMCs or a T cell subset sorted from them (not recorded which). CDR3 DNA sequence: TGTGCCAGCAGCCAACCGGTGGGGAACATTCAGTACTTC. It yields the protein CASSQPVGNIQYF.